These T cell receptor beta chains were read from a single sample in a study of shared clonotypes between healthy human individuals. Profiling relied on immunoSEQ multiplex PCR, and the TCRdb table lists in-frame clones only, not all of them. Among about 1 million clones listed, about 75% were seen once. What was sequenced was memory CD4+ T cells sorted from blood. The receptors were sampled from a man younger than 30 in good health. Each CDR3 is given with its conserved first and last residue. A D gene is named only where the DNA matches it firmly. Clone size is stated in some rows and not others, as once, few, many or a class when expanded.

cdr3_aa cdr3_nt d_call cdr3_length v_call clone_size j_call
CASTHSSGGPNEQFF TGTGCCAGCACTCACTCGTCGGGGGGGCCAAATGAGCAGTTCTTC TRBD2 15 TRBV7-9 NA TRBJ2-1
CSADGGDTQYF TGCAGTGCCGATGGAGGAGATACGCAGTATTTT NA 11 TRBV20-1 few TRBJ2-3
CAWSVTGLVNQPQHF TGTGCCTGGAGTGTAACGGGGTTGGTCAATCAGCCCCAGCATTTT NA 15 TRBV30 many TRBJ1-5
CASSVGGGATNEKLFF TGTGCCAGCAGCGTAGGAGGAGGCGCAACTAATGAAAAACTGTTTTTT NA 16 TRBV9 NA TRBJ1-4
CAWTQGAADTQYF TGTGCCTGGACCCAGGGGGCAGCAGATACGCAGTATTTT TRBD1 13 TRBV30 NA TRBJ2-3
CASSSEGSKRGEKLFF TGCGCCAGCAGCTCAGAAGGTTCCAAAAGAGGTGAAAAACTGTTTTTT NA 16 TRBV5-1 few TRBJ1-4
CASSDGRGQAPKNYGYTF TGTGCCAGCAGTGATGGGCGGGGACAGGCCCCTAAGAACTATGGCTACACCTTC TRBD1 18 TRBV25-1 NA TRBJ1-2
CASNRQGANEKLFF TGTGCCAGCAACAGACAGGGAGCTAATGAAAAACTGTTTTTT TRBD1 14 TRBV6-1 NA TRBJ1-4
CASSLTGQGSYNEQFF TGTGCCAGCAGCTTAACCGGACAGGGGTCCTACAATGAGCAGTTCTTC TRBD1 16 TRBV7-6 NA TRBJ2-1
CASSMTGLEKLFF TGTGCCAGCAGCATGACAGGGCTCGAAAAACTGTTTTTT TRBD1 13 TRBV7-2 NA TRBJ1-4
CASSLNSDEAFF TGCGCCAGCAGCTTGAACTCAGATGAAGCTTTCTTT NA 12 TRBV5-1 few TRBJ1-1
CASSYSAGGGDTQYF TGTGCCAGCAGTTACTCTGCGGGGGGGGGAGATACGCAGTATTTT TRBD2 15 TRBV6-6 few TRBJ2-3
CASTQYSYEQYF TGTGCCAGCACCCAATACTCCTACGAGCAGTACTTC NA 12 TRBV7-9 NA TRBJ2-7
CASSIEGRLNTGELFF TGTGCCAGTAGTATTGAGGGACGGTTGAACACCGGGGAGCTGTTTTTT NA 16 TRBV19 NA TRBJ2-2
CASRGQVYGYTF TGTGCCAGTAGAGGACAGGTCTATGGCTACACCTTC TRBD1 12 TRBV27 few TRBJ1-2
CASSPQPYTEAFF TGTGCCAGCAGCCCCCAACCTTACACTGAAGCTTTCTTT NA 13 TRBV7-3 few TRBJ1-1
CATMGVAGTGELFF TGTGCCACCATGGGGGTAGCGGGCACCGGGGAGCTGTTTTTT TRBD2 14 TRBV19 once TRBJ2-2
CASSRVGGAAQETQYF TGCGCCAGCAGCCGGGTGGGGGGCGCGGCCCAAGAGACCCAGTACTTC NA 16 TRBV4-3 NA TRBJ2-5
CASSYSGVGANVLTF TGTGCCAGCAGTTACTCAGGGGTCGGGGCCAACGTCCTGACTTTC NA 15 TRBV6-6 NA TRBJ2-6
CASSLLTGPYEQYF TGTGCCAGCAGCTTACTGACAGGACCTTACGAGCAGTACTTC NA 14 TRBV5-5 NA TRBJ2-7
CASSVTGAQETQYF TGCGCCAGCAGCGTGACAGGGGCACAAGAGACCCAGTACTTC TRBD1 14 TRBV5-1 once TRBJ2-5
CASSESRQGRTEAFF TGTGCCAGCAGCGAGAGTCGACAGGGGAGAACTGAAGCTTTCTTT TRBD1 15 TRBV2 once TRBJ1-1
CASSPRTGASYNEQFF TGTGCCAGCAGCCCCAGGACAGGGGCGAGTTACAATGAGCAGTTCTTC TRBD1 16 TRBV5-6 many TRBJ2-1
CASSPVANTEAFF TGTGCCAGCTCACCAGTCGCGAACACTGAAGCTTTCTTT NA 13 TRBV18 few TRBJ1-1
CASSENSGANVLTF TGTGCCAGCAGTGAAAATTCTGGGGCCAACGTCCTGACTTTC NA 14 TRBV6-1 NA TRBJ2-6
CASSLVADTQYF TGCGCCAGCAGCTTGGTAGCAGATACGCAGTATTTT NA 12 TRBV5-1 NA TRBJ2-3
CSVVAGTGGNYGYTF TGCAGCGTTGTTGCCGGGACAGGGGGTAACTATGGCTACACCTTC TRBD1 15 TRBV29-1 NA TRBJ1-2
CAWNPLGVTNEKLFF TGTGCCTGGAATCCTTTGGGGGTGACTAATGAAAAACTGTTTTTT NA 15 TRBV30 NA TRBJ1-4
CASSLGGTGSLHEQFF TGTGCCAGCAGTTTAGGAGGGACAGGGAGTCTCCATGAGCAGTTCTTC TRBD1 16 TRBV28 few TRBJ2-1
CASSALAGNTIYF TGTGCCAGCAGTGCGCTGGCTGGAAACACCATATATTTT NA 13 TRBV25-1 NA TRBJ1-3
CAWSFQLGNNSPLHF TGTGCCTGGAGTTTCCAGTTAGGGAATAATTCACCCCTCCACTTT NA 15 TRBV30 NA TRBJ1-6
CATSPGGGRETQYF TGTGCCACCTCCCCGGGAGGCGGGAGAGAGACCCAGTACTTC TRBD2 14 TRBV19 once TRBJ2-5
CASGTGWGNQPQHF TGTGCCAGTGGGACAGGCTGGGGGAATCAGCCCCAGCATTTT TRBD1 14 TRBV27 many TRBJ1-5
CASRDDSGANVLTF TGTGCCAGCAGAGACGACTCTGGGGCCAACGTCCTGACTTTC NA 14 TRBV6-4 few TRBJ2-6
CASQARGDGYTF TGTGCCAGCCAGGCCAGGGGAGACGGCTACACCTTC NA 12 TRBV30 NA TRBJ1-2